This T cell receptor beta chain appears in the sequencing data of a study of T cell responses to AZD1222 COVID-19 vaccine (dated by TCRdb to the early 2020s). Concerning the study at large: AZD1222 recipients with second doses at about 4 weeks or about 12 weeks were pooled, because spike-specific TCR depth and breadth did not differ between schedules. A total of over 230 trial participants underwent TCR sequencing, of whom 200 to 220 had received two doses of AZD1222 and around 26 had received two doses of the MenACWY control vaccine. Trial participants were enrolled by age into 18-55, 56-69 and 70-plus year subgroups, with around 150, 28 and 57 TCR-sequenced participants respectively. General findings and caveats noted by the study authors: The vaccine-associated CD4 TCRs covered the entire spike protein, and the dominant responses fell in regions 160-218 and 743-854. Reportedly, almost half of the unique spike-specific TCRs recognized epitopes lying outside the regions that are mutated in the B.1.351 and B.1.1.7 variants. The 56-69-year group was small, and its depth increase did not reach significance, likely because of low power. After two AZD1222 doses, spike-specific TCR breadth and depth were significantly higher than at day 0 and than in MenACWY recipients. Because no day 14 peak-response samples were available, the repertoires could be characterized only after the peak T cell response. Only 5 to 7 AZD1222 recipients were SARS-CoV-2 seropositive at baseline, limiting conclusions about previously exposed vaccinees. Most participants were white British and females outnumbered males, and the authors suggested that clonal diversity may have been underestimated.

The CDR3 regions of human TCRbeta chains were subjected to immunosequencing. The authors' pipeline ran thus. TCRs in the repertoires were matched against a reference library of SARS-CoV-2-specific TCRs that had been generated with the MIRA antigen-specificity platform. Breadth was defined as the fraction of unique TCRs that were SARS-CoV-2-associated, and depth was defined as the fraction of total T cells that were SARS-CoV-2-associated. Using the MIRA data, each spike-specific TCR was mapped to the spike region that the TCR reacts to and placed in a CD4 or CD8 class. Log10-transformed breadth and depth values were compared by one-way ANOVA with Sidak's multiple comparisons tests. TCRdb obtained this table from immuneACCESS and retained in-frame rearrangements with V and J assigned. These tables miss some clones; where compared with another copy, unresolved V genes account for less than half of the shortfall, and the remainder is unexplained. V, J and clone size reflect that table, while D and trimming were determined from the DNA. The sample table contains around 150,000 clones; only one count was recorded for roughly 89% of them. The top ten clonotypes cover under 2.5% of the sample.

In regard to this clone: The antigen it recognizes is unknown. No much larger clone exists at a distance of one base, and base qualities are not known.

The time point label, read with the paper, signifies: baseline before first vaccination. The vaccinee samples were drawn from two UK trials, COV001 and COV002, one of which was a single-blind randomized controlled phase 2/3 trial testing AZD1222 (ChAdOx1 nCoV-19) in healthy adults. For TCRbeta chain sequencing, PBMC samples were collected from trial participants at day 0 and at day 28 after the second dose. Measured from the cysteine to the phenylalanine, the CDR3 is 14 residues long. Kept here is only the CDR3 DNA, which spans 42 bases and is read in frame from base 1. Trimming takes 6 bases from V and 1 base from J, and the germline ends sit 10 bases apart. For CDR1 and CDR2, the germline V gene lists MNHEY and SVGAGI.

The starting material was peripheral blood, obtained on day 0 of AZD1222 vaccination. This sequence originates from an adult in good health. This sequence uses TRBV6-5 and TRBJ2-1, with no D gene named confidently. The CDR3 region reads CASRDFQSYNEQFF. The DNA sequence is given as TGTGCCAGCAGAGATTTTCAATCCTACAATGAGCAGTTCTTC.